This T cell receptor beta chain is drawn from a study of blood T cell repertoires in COVID-19. Study-wide background: The United States, Italy and Spain were the sources of the acute and convalescent COVID-19 samples. Sources were T cells, B-cell-depleted T cells, or PBMCs; the material itself was cDNA or gDNA.

How the authors handled the data: Estimates of nucleated cell counts were drawn from the amplification of reference gene primers. TCRdb's copy holds only in-frame clones and misses some; the assay was immunoSEQ multiplex PCR. V, J and clone size are those of that table, while D and trimming were read from the DNA. This sample has 150,000 to 200,000 clones; around 88% occur once, and the top ten carry around 4.6%. V shed 6 bases and J shed 0 bases, with 14 bases lying between them. The CDR3 runs 15 residues. CDR1 and CDR2 (germline): LNHNV, YYDKDF (reference sequence). This chain connects TRBV15 to TRBJ1-1, with a possible D match to TRBD1 (6 bases). This clonotype was sampled from a human donor in a cohort sampled during active COVID-19. The specimen was peripheral blood. The CDR3 sequence is CATSVQGPMNTEAFF. The CDR3 DNA reads TGTGCCACCAGTGTCCAGGGGCCTATGAACACTGAAGCTTTCTTT.